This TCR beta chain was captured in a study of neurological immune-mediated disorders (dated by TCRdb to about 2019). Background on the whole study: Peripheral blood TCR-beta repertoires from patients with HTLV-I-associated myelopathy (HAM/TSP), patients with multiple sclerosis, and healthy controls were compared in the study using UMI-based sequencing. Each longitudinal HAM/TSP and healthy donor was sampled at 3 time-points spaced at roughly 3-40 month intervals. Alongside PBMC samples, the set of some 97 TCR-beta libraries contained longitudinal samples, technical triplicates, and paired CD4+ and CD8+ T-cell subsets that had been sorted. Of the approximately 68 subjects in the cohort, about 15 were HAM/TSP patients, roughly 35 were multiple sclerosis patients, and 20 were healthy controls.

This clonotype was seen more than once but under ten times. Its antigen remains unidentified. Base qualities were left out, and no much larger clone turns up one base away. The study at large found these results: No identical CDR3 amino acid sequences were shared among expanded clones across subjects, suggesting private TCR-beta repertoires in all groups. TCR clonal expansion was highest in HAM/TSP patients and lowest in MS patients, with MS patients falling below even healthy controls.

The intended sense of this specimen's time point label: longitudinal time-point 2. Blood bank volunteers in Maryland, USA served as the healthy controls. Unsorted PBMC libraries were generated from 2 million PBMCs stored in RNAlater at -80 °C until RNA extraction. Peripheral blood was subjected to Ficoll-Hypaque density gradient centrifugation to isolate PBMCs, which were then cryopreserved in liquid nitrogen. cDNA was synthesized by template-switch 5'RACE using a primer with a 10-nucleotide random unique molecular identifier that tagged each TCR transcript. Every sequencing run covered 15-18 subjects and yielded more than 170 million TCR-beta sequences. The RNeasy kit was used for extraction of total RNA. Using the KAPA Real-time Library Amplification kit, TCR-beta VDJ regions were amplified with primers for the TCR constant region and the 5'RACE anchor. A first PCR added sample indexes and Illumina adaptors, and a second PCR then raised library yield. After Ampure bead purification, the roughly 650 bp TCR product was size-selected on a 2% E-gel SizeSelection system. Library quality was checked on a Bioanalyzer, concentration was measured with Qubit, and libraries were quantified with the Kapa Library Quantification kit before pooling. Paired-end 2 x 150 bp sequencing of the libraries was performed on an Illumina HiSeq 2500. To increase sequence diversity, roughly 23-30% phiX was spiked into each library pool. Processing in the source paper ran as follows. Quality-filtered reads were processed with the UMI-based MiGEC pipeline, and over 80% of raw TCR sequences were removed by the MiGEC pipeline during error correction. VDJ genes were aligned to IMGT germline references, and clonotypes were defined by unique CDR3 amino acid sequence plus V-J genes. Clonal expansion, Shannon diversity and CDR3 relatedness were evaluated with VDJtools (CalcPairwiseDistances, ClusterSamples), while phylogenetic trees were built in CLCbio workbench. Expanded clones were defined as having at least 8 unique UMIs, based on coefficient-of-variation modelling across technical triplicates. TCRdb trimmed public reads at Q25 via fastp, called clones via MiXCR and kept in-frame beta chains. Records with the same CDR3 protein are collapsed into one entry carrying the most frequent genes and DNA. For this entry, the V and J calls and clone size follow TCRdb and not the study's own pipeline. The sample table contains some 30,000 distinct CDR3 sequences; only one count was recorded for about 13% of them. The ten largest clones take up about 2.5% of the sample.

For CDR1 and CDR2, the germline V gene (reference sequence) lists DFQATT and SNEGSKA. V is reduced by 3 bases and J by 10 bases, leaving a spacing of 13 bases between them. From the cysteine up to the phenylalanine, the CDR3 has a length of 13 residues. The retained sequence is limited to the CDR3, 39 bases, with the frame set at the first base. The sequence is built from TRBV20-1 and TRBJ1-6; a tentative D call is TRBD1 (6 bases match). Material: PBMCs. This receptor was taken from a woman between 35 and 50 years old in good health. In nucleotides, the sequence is TGCAGTGCTAGCCTGGGGGCGCGGTCACCCCTCCACTTT. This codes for CSASLGARSPLHF.